This T cell receptor beta chain came from a study of blood T cell repertoires in COVID-19 (dated by TCRdb to 2018 to 2020). The study in broad terms: Collaborator samples came from the United States, Italy and Spain and covered acute and convalescent phases of COVID-19. Deeply sampled blood TCRbeta repertoires from subjects exposed to, actively infected with, or recovered from COVID-19 were included in the dataset. A de-identified subject ID, COVID-19 status, age in years and sex were almost always included in the sample metadata. HLA class I and class II types, where available, came from metadata supplied by the sample provider rather than from assay-based typing. The material from the prospective study consisted of cDNA or gDNA derived from T cells, B-cell-depleted T cells, or PBMCs. The repertoires were released in a freely available public database meant as a resource for research on the immune response to SARS-CoV-2. The samples were drawn from the first 160 participants of the ongoing ImmuneRACE study and from 1,254 subjects provided by 6 global collaborators.

Overall results and qualifications from the work: The amount of clinical and demographic metadata varied by source and participant and was provided uncurated.

The germline V gene (reference sequence) provides CDR1 MNHEY and CDR2 SMNVEV. V and J are trimmed by 3 bases and 2 bases, and the gene matches miss 3 bases of the junction. Reading from cysteine to phenylalanine, the CDR3 counts 14 amino acids. The entry retains the CDR3 DNA only, 42 bases that are in frame from base 1. The immunoSEQ Assay, a bias-controlled multiplex PCR, was used to amplify TCRbeta CDR3 regions from genomic DNA. In the source study's methods: The number of nucleated cells in each sample was estimated from the amplification of reference gene primers within the assay. To quantify the absolute abundance of each unique TCRbeta CDR3 rearrangement, sequence reads were collapsed and filtered. For each sample, productive Simpson clonality was calculated as the square root of Simpson's diversity index over productive rearrangements. TCRdb holds this immuneACCESS table with in-frame rearrangements only. Some clones are missing; in checked studies, unresolved V genes explain under half, and the rest has no known cause. V and J calls and clone size come straight from that table; D and trimming were deduced from the DNA. The sample contains some 340,000 clones, approximately 91% of them found a single time. The ten most abundant clones make up approximately 4.1% of the sample.

Enrolling through a virtual design, the prospective study's participants ranged in age from roughly 18 to 90 years and lived across some 23 United States geographic areas. Cohort assignment in the prospective study relied on participant-reported clinical history from a screening survey and a study questionnaire. Exposed participants were defined as having been in contact with someone with a PCR-confirmed or clinician-diagnosed COVID-19 case within 2 weeks of study entry. In the prospective study, mobile phlebotomists collected whole blood, serum and a nasopharyngeal or oropharyngeal swab from each participant. Over a 2-month period, participants in the prospective study had the option of providing additional blood draws and questionnaires. Blood samples from the prospective study were shipped frozen or at room temperature prior to DNA extraction. A word on this clone: The target of this receptor is not known. It has no much larger one-base neighbor in the sample; base qualities were not kept.

Source material: PBMCs or T cells enriched from blood (not recorded which). The chain was built from TRBV27 and TRBJ1-1, with 7 bases aligning to TRBD1. The TCR originated in a woman aged 25-40 years who had been exposed to COVID-19. The nucleotide sequence reads TGTGCCAGCAGTTTTGCAGGGGGTAACACTGAAGCTTTCTTT. Its protein is CASSFAGGNTEAFF.